This TCR beta chain derives from a study of PD-1 blockade in classical Hodgkin lymphoma. Study in general: Administration of nivolumab to patients was at 3 mg/kg intravenously every 2 weeks. Whole-study results and caveats: Patients newly diagnosed and complete responders had comparable baseline diversity.

Every patient experienced relapse after autologous stem cell transplantation, and brentuximab vedotin exposure varied. Using immunoSEQ multiplex PCR, the repertoire was profiled, and TCRdb retains in-frame clones only, with some absent. The sample contains nearly 60,000 clones, approximately 89% of which appear only once. Trimming cost V 2 bases and J 4 bases; bases outside gene matches: 2. From germline, CDR1 is SGDLS and CDR2 YYNGEE. CDR3 size: 15 residues. With regard to this clone: What it binds is not known.

This chain connects TRBV9 to TRBJ2-3, with 12 positions matching TRBD2. The TCR sequence derives from a human donor with classical Hodgkin lymphoma. The input for sequencing was peripheral blood mononuclear cells (PBMCs), taken before the second cycle of nivolumab. This chain's CDR3 is CASSVSSGRADTQYF. DNA for the CDR3: TGTGCCAGCAGCGTGTCTAGCGGGAGGGCAGATACGCAGTATTTT.